A single sample is the source of the 24 T cell receptor beta chains below, sequenced in a study of OX40 agonist ivuxolimab in advanced cancers. Produced via immunoSEQ multiplex PCR; TCRdb's table is partial and in-frame only. The sample lists about 64,000 clones, 88% occurring once. The material sequenced was CD4+ or CD8+ T cells sorted from blood, taken in a trial of the OX40 agonist ivuxolimab. The receptors originated from an adult with an advanced solid tumor such as melanoma, head and neck, liver or kidney cancer.

Only one count was recorded for this clone. This chain joins TRBV7-2 and TRBJ2-7; D possibly corresponds to TRBD2 (5 bases). Looked up from germline, CDR1 is SGHTA and CDR2 is FQGNSA. The V gene lost 5 bases and the J gene lost 3 bases, with 20 bases spanning the gap. The CDR3 loop spans 16 amino acids. The CDR3 DNA follows: TGTGCCAGCAGCGCCAGACGAGCACTACGGGGCTACGAGCAGTACTTC. Its translation is CASSARRALRGYEQYF.

The chain joins TRBV30 to TRBJ2-1; possibly TRBD2 for D (6 bases). V lost 4 bases and J lost 0, with 7 bases in between. The CDR3 has 13 amino acids. The germline gives CDR1 GTSNPN, CDR2 SVGIG (reference sequence). For the CDR3, the DNA is TGTGCCTGGAAAGCGGGCTCCTACAATGAGCAGTTCTTC. Its translation: CAWKAGSYNEQFF.

This chain joins TRBV5-1 and TRBJ1-2; the D is unclear. The V and J ends lost 0 bases and 8 bases respectively, with 17 bases between them. Germline V lookup: CDR1 SGHRS, CDR2 YFSETQ. The CDR3 covers 15 residues. In nucleotides, the CDR3 is TGCGCCAGCAGCTTGGCCCCAGGAGTCCCCGGGGGCTACACCTTC. As protein: CASSLAPGVPGGYTF.

The V gene is TRBV18, the J gene TRBJ2-7; 8 positions agree with TRBD1. Unmatched junction bases numbered 2, after V lost 5 bases and J lost 5 bases. Per the germline V gene, CDR1 is KGHSH and CDR2 is LQKENI. The CDR3 spans 12 residues. CDR3 coding DNA: TGTGCCAGCTCAACGACAGGGGACGAGCAGTACTTC. Its protein product is CASSTTGDEQYF.

The rearrangement joins TRBV6-5 to TRBJ2-3; D not certain. Between the trimmed V and J ends, which lost 6 bases and 0 bases, there was a span of 10 bases. There are 14 residues in the CDR3. Germline loops: CDR1 MNHEY, CDR2 SVGAGI. The CDR3 here is CASSNSPSTDTQYF. DNA of the CDR3: TGTGCCAGCAGCAACAGTCCTAGCACAGATACGCAGTATTTT.

The J gene is TRBJ2-3, the V gene TRBV15, with 7 bases aligning to TRBD1. Trimming removed 4 bases from V and 3 bases from J; junction bases left unmatched: 4. From germline, CDR1 is LNHNV and CDR2 YYDKDF (reference sequence). The CDR3 length is 14 residues. This CDR3 is CATSITGVTDTQYF. CDR3 nucleotide sequence: TGTGCCACCAGCATTACAGGGGTAACAGATACGCAGTATTTT. Full variable domain (rest looked up from reference TRBV15 and TRBJ2-3): DAMVIQNPRYQVTQFGKPVTLSCSQTLNHNVMYWYQQKSSQAPKLLFHYYDKDFNNEADTPDNFQSRRPNTSFCFLDIRSPGLGDTAMYLCATSITGVTDTQYFGPGTRLTVL.

This sequence joins TRBV7-9 and TRBJ2-1, with 13 bases that match TRBD2. Germline lookup yields CDR1 SEHNR and CDR2 FQNEAQ (reference sequence). CDR3 size: 18 residues. Unmatched junction bases numbered 9, after V lost 2 bases and J lost 5 bases. The CDR3 sequence: CASSLTGTSGITHNEQFF. The DNA for the CDR3 is TGTGCCAGCAGCTTAACGGGGACTAGCGGGATTACCCACAATGAGCAGTTCTTC.

The gene calls are TRBV30 and TRBJ1-2; D is possibly TRBD1 (6 bases). The CDR3 extends over 13 amino acids. Germline V gives CDR1 GTSNPN, CDR2 SVGIG (reference sequence). V gave up 8 bases and J gave up 5 bases, with 18 bases separating them. In DNA, the CDR3 is TGTGCCCGGGAGGGGGAAACCAGATATGGCTACACCTTC. Translated, it gives CAREGETRYGYTF.

The V gene is TRBV6-1, the J gene TRBJ2-5, with a possible D match to TRBD2 (6 bases). The V end was cut by 5 bases, the J end by 5 bases, with 15 bases between. The V gene's germline CDR1 is MNHNS and CDR2 SASEGT. This CDR3 contains 14 residues. Written as DNA, the CDR3 is TGTGCCAGCAGTCAAAGCGGGTTCGGTGAGACCCAGTACTTC. Protein: CASSQSGFGETQYF.

V usage is TRBV9 and J usage is TRBJ2-7, with 9 bases aligning to TRBD2. Trimming removed 4 bases from V and 0 bases from J; junction bases left unmatched: 5. Germline V CDR1 and CDR2: SGDLS, YYNGEE. This CDR3 comprises 15 residues. CDR3 sequence reads: CASSPSGRSSYEQYF. As DNA, the CDR3 is TGTGCCAGCAGCCCCAGCGGGAGGTCCTCCTACGAGCAGTACTTC.

The V gene is TRBV11-2, the J gene TRBJ2-1; TRBD1 aligns across 7 bases. Germline V gene lookup returns CDR1 SGHAT and CDR2 FQNNGV. The V gene end was trimmed by 2 bases and the J gene end by 5 bases; junction bases not matched to a gene: 9. This CDR3 region has 16 residues. CDR3 in amino acids: CASSLRETGLHNEQFF. The DNA for the CDR3 is TGTGCCAGCAGCTTACGTGAGACAGGGCTCCACAATGAGCAGTTCTTC.

The chain couples TRBV9 to TRBJ2-7; no definite D call. The CDR3 has 14 amino acids. Trimming removed 3 bases at V and 6 bases at J, with 16 bases between. CDR1 and CDR2 from the germline V gene are SGDLS and YYNGEE. For the CDR3, the DNA is TGTGCCAGCAGCGCCCGGGCACCTGGGGTCGAGCAGTACTTC. Its translation is CASSARAPGVEQYF.

J is TRBJ1-5 and V is TRBV30; a possible D gene is TRBD1 (5 bases). Germline lookup yields CDR1 GTSNPN and CDR2 SVGIG (reference sequence). V lost 3 bases, J lost 0 bases, and 6 bases lay in between. This CDR3 is built from 13 residues. CDR3 protein: CAWSRDSNQPQHF. CDR3 nucleotides: TGTGCCTGGAGCAGGGATAGCAATCAGCCCCAGCATTTT.

V and J are TRBV15 and TRBJ2-1; 7 nucleotides agree with TRBD1. The length of the CDR3 is 15 residues. CDR1 LNHNV and CDR2 YYDKDF come from the germline V gene (reference sequence). The V and J ends lost 1 base and 8 bases, in that order; junction bases with no gene match: 8. CDR3 amino acids: CATSRAAGGFDEQFF. CDR3 sequence (DNA): TGTGCCACCAGCAGAGCGGCAGGGGGATTCGATGAGCAGTTCTTC.

V usage is TRBV11-2 and J usage is TRBJ1-1; D unresolved. The CDR3 has 11 amino acids. Trimming removed 1 base at V and 4 bases at J, with 1 base between. Germline values: CDR1 SGHAT, CDR2 FQNNGV. Written as DNA, the CDR3 is TGTGCCAGCAGCTTAGCCACTGAAGCTTTCTTT. Protein sequence: CASSLATEAFF.

The V gene is TRBV2, the J gene TRBJ2-3, with TRBD2 as a possible D gene (6 bases). The V end was cut by 5 bases, the J end by 11 bases, with 23 bases between. CDR3 length: 15 residues. Germline V gene data show CDR1 as SNHLY and CDR2 as FYNNEI. CDR3 loop: CASSFDSGETIGQYF. The CDR3 nucleotides read TGTGCCAGCAGTTTTGATTCGGGGGAAACAATTGGGCAGTATTTT.

On this clone: Distinct nucleotide sequences in the sample also encode this CDR3. The chain combines TRBV29-1 with TRBJ2-3, with 8 bases lining up with TRBD2. J was trimmed by 5 bases and V by 0 bases; bases with no gene match: 4. The CDR3 is 14 residues long. Germline V lookup: CDR1 SQVTM, CDR2 ANQGSEA. The CDR3 bases are TGCAGCGTTGAAGAAGGCCTAGCGGGAGATACGCAGTATTTT. As protein: CSVEEGLAGDTQYF.

The chain links TRBV9 to TRBJ2-5; 11 positions agree with TRBD2. V dropped 3 bases and J dropped 7; count of bases not matched to a gene: 8. The CDR3 has 15 amino acids. Germline V CDR1 and CDR2: SGDLS, YYNGEE. Written as DNA, the CDR3 is TGTGCCAGCAGCGGTACCGGGACTAGCGGAGGGACCCAGTACTTC. Protein sequence: CASSGTGTSGGTQYF.

This sequence joins TRBV4-2 and TRBJ2-6; 7 bases agree with TRBD1. The V and J ends lost 6 bases and 0 bases, in that order; junction bases with no gene match: 8. CDR3 length: 17 amino acids. Germline values: CDR1 LGHNA, CDR2 YNFKEQ. This chain's CDR3 is CASSDRVTASGANVLTF. CDR3 DNA: TGTGCCAGCAGTGACAGGGTTACTGCCTCTGGGGCCAACGTCCTGACTTTC.

V is TRBV9 and J is TRBJ2-3; D could derive from TRBD1 or TRBD2 (6 bases each). This CDR3 is built from 15 residues. Germline V gene sequence: CDR1 SGDLS, CDR2 YYNGEE. V was pared by 2 bases and J by 4 bases, with 14 bases between. CDR3 loop: CASSVRGQAPDTQYF. CDR3 nucleotides: TGTGCCAGCAGCGTTCGGGGGCAGGCCCCAGATACGCAGTATTTT.

This clone was counted a single time. V gene TRBV7-9 combines with J gene TRBJ2-1; 10 nucleotides line up with TRBD2. The CDR3 is made up of 13 amino acids. CDR1 and CDR2 from the germline V gene are SEHNR and FQNEAQ (reference sequence). With V trimmed by 1 base and J by 12 bases, 3 bases remained unmatched. CDR3 region: CASSLGASGRQFF. CDR3 sequence (DNA): TGTGCCAGCAGCTTAGGGGCTAGCGGGAGGCAGTTCTTC.

DNA for the CDR3: TGTGCCAGCAGCCTGGGACGGGTAGACACCGGGGAGCTGTTTTTT. Translating gives CASSLGRVDTGELFF. The V call is TRBV2, the J call TRBJ2-2; the D call may be TRBD1 or TRBD2 (5 bases each). This CDR3 spans 15 amino acids. Germline values: CDR1 SNHLY, CDR2 FYNNEI. The V gene lost 6 bases and the J gene lost 3 bases, with 14 bases spanning the gap.

The V and J genes are TRBV5-1 and TRBJ1-2; 7 bases fit TRBD1. This CDR3 contains 18 residues. Germline values: CDR1 SGHRS, CDR2 YFSETQ. V shed 0 bases and J 1 base; nucleotides not matched to a gene: 12. The CDR3 loop reads CASSLGRDATGFNYGYTF. For the CDR3, the DNA is TGCGCCAGCAGCTTGGGGCGGGACGCGACAGGGTTTAACTATGGCTACACCTTC. Filled out from reference TRBV5-1 and TRBJ1-2, the complete variable domain reads KAGVTQTPRYLIKTRGQQVTLSCSPISGHRSVSWYQQTPGQGLQFLFEYFSETQRNKGNFPGRFSGRQFSNSRSEMNVSTLELGDSALYLCASSLGRDATGFNYGYTFGSGTRLTVV.

CDR3 nucleotides: TGTGCCAGCAGCTTAGCGGCATCGAACACTGAAGCTTTCTTT. Residues: CASSLAASNTEAFF. This chain connects TRBV7-9 to TRBJ1-1; D gene ambiguous. V gave up 0 bases and J gave up 1 base, with 6 bases separating them. The CDR3 totals 14 residues. Germline CDR1 reads SEHNR; CDR2 reads FQNEAQ (reference sequence).